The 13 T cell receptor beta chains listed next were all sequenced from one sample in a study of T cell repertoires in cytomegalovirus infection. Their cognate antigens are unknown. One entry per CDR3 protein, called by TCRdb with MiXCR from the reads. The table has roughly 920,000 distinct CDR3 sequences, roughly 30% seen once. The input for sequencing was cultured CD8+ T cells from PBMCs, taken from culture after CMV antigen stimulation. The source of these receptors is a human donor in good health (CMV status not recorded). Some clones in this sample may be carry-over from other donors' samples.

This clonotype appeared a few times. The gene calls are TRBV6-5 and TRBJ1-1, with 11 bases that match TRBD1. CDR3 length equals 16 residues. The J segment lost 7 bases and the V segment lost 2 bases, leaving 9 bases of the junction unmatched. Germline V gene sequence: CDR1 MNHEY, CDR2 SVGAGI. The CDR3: CASSYSPGQGAGEAFF. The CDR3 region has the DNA TGTGCCAGCAGTTACAGTCCCGGACAGGGGGCTGGTGAAGCTTTCTTT.

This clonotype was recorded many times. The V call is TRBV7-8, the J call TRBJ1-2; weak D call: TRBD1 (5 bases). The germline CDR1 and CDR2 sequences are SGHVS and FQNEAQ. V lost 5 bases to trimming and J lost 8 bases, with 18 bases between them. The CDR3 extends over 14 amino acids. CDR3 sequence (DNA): TGTGCCAGCAGCCGGGGACCGAGGGTTGGCGGCTACACCTTC. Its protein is CASSRGPRVGGYTF.

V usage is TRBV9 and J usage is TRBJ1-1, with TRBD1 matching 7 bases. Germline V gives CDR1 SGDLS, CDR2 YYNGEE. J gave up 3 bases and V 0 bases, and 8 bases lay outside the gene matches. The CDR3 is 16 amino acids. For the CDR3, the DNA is TGTGCCAGCAGCGTAGTACCTACAGGGGTGGACACTGAAGCTTTCTTT. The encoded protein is CASSVVPTGVDTEAFF.

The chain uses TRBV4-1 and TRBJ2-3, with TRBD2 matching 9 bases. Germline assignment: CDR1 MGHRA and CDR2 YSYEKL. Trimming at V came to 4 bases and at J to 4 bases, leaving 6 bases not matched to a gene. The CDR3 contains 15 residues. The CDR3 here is CASSLRTSDADTQYF. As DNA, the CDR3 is TGCGCCAGCAGCCTCAGGACTAGCGATGCAGATACGCAGTATTTT.

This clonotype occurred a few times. CDR3 nucleotides: TGTGCCATCAGACAAGCCGGACAGGGAGCTAATTCTGGGGCCAACGTCCTGACTTTC. It yields the protein CAIRQAGQGANSGANVLTF. This chain uses TRBV10-3 with TRBJ2-6, with 8 bases lining up with TRBD1. V shed 6 bases and J 1 base; nucleotides not matched to a gene: 14. Germline-derived CDR1 and CDR2 are ENHRY and SYGVKD. This CDR3 has 19 residues.

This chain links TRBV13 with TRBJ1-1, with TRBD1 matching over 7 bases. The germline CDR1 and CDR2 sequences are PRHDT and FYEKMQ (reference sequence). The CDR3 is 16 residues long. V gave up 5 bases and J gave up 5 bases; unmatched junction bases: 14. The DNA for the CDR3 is TGTGCCAGCAGCCTTTCCACTGCAGGGGGAGGGACTGAAGCTTTCTTT. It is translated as CASSLSTAGGGTEAFF. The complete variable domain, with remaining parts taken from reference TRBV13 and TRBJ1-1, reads AAGVIQSPRHLIKEKRETATLKCYPIPRHDTVYWYQQGPGQDPQFLISFYEKMQSDKGSIPDRFSAQQFSDYHSELNMSSLELGDSALYFCASSLSTAGGGTEAFFGQGTRLTVV.

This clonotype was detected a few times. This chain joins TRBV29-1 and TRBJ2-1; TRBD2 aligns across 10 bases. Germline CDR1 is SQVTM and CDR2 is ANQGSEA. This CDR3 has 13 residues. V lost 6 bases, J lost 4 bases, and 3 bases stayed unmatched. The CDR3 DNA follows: TGCAGCGTGAGCGGGGGGGATTACAATGAGCAGTTCTTC. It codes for CSVSGGDYNEQFF.

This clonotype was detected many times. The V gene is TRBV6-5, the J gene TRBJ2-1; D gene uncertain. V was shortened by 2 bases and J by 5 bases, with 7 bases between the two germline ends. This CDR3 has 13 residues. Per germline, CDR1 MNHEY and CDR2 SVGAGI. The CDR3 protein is CASSYSANNEQFF. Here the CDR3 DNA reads TGTGCCAGCAGTTACAGCGCAAACAATGAGCAGTTCTTC.

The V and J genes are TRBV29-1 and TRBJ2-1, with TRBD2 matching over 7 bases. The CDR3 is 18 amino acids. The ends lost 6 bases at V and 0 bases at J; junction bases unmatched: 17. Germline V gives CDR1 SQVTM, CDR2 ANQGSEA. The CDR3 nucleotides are TGCAGCGTCTATAACCTAAGGAATGCGGGAGCCTCCTACAATGAGCAGTTCTTC. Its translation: CSVYNLRNAGASYNEQFF.

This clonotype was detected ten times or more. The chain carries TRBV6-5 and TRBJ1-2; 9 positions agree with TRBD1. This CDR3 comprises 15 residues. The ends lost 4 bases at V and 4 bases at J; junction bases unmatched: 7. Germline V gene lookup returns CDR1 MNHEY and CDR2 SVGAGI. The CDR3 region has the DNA TGTGCCAGCAGTTCTCGGGACAGGGTAATCTATGGCTACACCTTC. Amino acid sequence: CASSSRDRVIYGYTF.

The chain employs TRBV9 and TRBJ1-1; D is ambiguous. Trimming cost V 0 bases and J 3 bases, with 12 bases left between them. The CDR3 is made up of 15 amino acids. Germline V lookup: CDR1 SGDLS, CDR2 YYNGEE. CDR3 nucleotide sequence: TGTGCCAGCAGCGTAGGGGATAAACGTTACACTGAAGCTTTCTTT. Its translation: CASSVGDKRYTEAFF.

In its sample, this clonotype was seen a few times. The CDR3 region is CSARDSGTGSYEQYF. As DNA, the CDR3 is TGCAGTGCTAGAGATTCCGGGACAGGGTCATACGAGCAGTACTTC. This chain joins TRBV20-1 and TRBJ2-7; TRBD1 matches 9 bases. Germline CDR1 reads DFQATT; CDR2 reads SNEGSKA (reference sequence). Trimming removed 0 bases from V and 4 bases from J; junction bases left unmatched: 7. The CDR3 has 15 residues.

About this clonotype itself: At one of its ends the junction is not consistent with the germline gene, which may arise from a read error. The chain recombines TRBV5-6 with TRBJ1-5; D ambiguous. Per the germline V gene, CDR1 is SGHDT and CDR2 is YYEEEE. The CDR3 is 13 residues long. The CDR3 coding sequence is TGTGCCAGCAGCTTGAGCAACAATCAGTCCCAGCATTTT. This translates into CASSLSNNQSQHF.